This is a list of T cell receptor beta chains from one sample in a study of technical replicates of blood from four donors. Only in-frame clones appear in the TCRdb table, and some are missing; sequencing was by immunoSEQ multiplex PCR. Among some 48,000 clones listed, roughly 95% were seen once. Sequencing was carried out using T cells isolated from PBMCs. The receptors here all came from a human donor in good health. CDR3s include the opening cysteine and the closing phenylalanine or tryptophan. The D gene is left open where the match is weak. Clone size is stated in some rows and not others, as once, few, many or a class when expanded.

>-|TRBJ2-1|TRBV30|-
CAWTSYDLLGNEQFF
TGTGCCTGGACTAGCTATGACTTATTGGGCAATGAGCAGTTCTTC
>once|TRBJ1-2|TRBV25-1|TRBD1
CASSGGTGGTYGYTF
TGTGCCAGCAGTGGGGGAACAGGGGGCACCTATGGCTACACCTTC
>-|TRBJ2-7|TRBV19|TRBD1
CASSPRDSVYEQYF
TGTGCCAGTAGTCCTCGGGACAGCGTCTACGAGCAGTACTTC
>-|TRBJ2-2|TRBV6-1|TRBD2
CASSESGRALTGELFF
TGTGCCAGCAGTGAAAGCGGGAGGGCCCTCACCGGGGAGCTGTTTTTT
>-|TRBJ2-3|TRBV5-1|TRBD2
CASSLTSGNVATQYF
TGCGCCAGCAGCTTGACTAGCGGGAACGTGGCTACGCAGTATTTT
>-|TRBJ1-1|TRBV6-1|-
CASTLRRLRTEAFF
TGTGCCAGCACCCTCCGTCGGTTGAGGACTGAAGCTTTCTTT
>-|TRBJ2-7|TRBV4-1|-
CASSQVADSSYEQYF
TGCGCCAGCAGCCAAGTAGCGGATAGCTCCTACGAGCAGTACTTC
>-|TRBJ2-2|TRBV7-2|-
CASRSPVRSGELFF
TGTGCCAGCAGATCCCCTGTACGGTCCGGGGAGCTGTTTTTT
>-|TRBJ2-3|TRBV19|-
CATERGGRGTDTQYF
TGTGCCACTGAGAGGGGGGGACGTGGGACAGATACGCAGTATTTT
>-|TRBJ2-2|TRBV11-3|TRBD2
CASSLARLAGLSGELFF
TGTGCCAGCAGCTTAGCCCGACTAGCGGGGTTGTCCGGGGAGCTGTTTTTT
>-|TRBJ2-7|TRBV28|TRBD1
CASRDRGETYEQYF
TGTGCCAGCAGGGACAGGGGGGAGACCTACGAGCAGTACTTC
>-|TRBJ1-2|TRBV7-9|TRBD1
CASRARDRDDGYTF
TGTGCCAGCAGGGCCCGGGACAGGGACGATGGCTACACCTTC
>-|TRBJ1-1|TRBV7-2|-
CASSQSLQAQAFF
TGTGCCAGCAGCCAAAGTTTACAGGCGCAAGCTTTCTTT
>-|TRBJ1-2|TRBV30|TRBD1
CAWSYIQGYGYTF
TGTGCCTGGAGTTATATACAGGGGTATGGCTACACCTTC
>-|TRBJ1-5|TRBV7-8|TRBD1
CASSKGQGYQPQHF
TGTGCCAGCAGCAAAGGACAGGGGTATCAGCCCCAGCATTTT
>-|TRBJ1-1|TRBV6-6|-
CASSYPPGSGWTEAFF
TGTGCCAGCAGTTACCCCCCCGGATCAGGGTGGACTGAAGCTTTCTTT
>-|TRBJ1-2|TRBV19|TRBD1
CASSVQGLGGYTF
TGTGCCAGTAGTGTACAGGGGTTAGGAGGCTACACCTTC
>-|TRBJ2-7|TRBV2|TRBD1
CASGGVGTGYYEQYF
TGTGCCAGCGGGGGTGTGGGGACAGGCTATTACGAGCAGTACTTC
>-|TRBJ2-7|TRBV28|-
CASRRRGGLSSYEQYF
TGTGCCAGCAGGCGAAGGGGTGGGTTGAGCTCCTACGAGCAGTACTTC
>-|TRBJ2-1|TRBV11-2|TRBD2
CASSRTSGSNEQFF
TGTGCCAGCAGCCGGACTAGCGGGAGCAATGAGCAGTTCTTC
>-|TRBJ2-2|TRBV27|-
CASGTGLQTGELFF
TGTGCCAGCGGAACAGGGCTACAGACCGGGGAGCTGTTTTTT
>once|TRBJ1-4|TRBV30|-
CAWGLGSGELFF
TGTGCCTGGGGACTGGGCTCAGGTGAACTGTTTTTT
>-|TRBJ2-3|TRBV4-3|TRBD1
CASSPRGLALDTQYF
TGCGCCAGCAGCCCCAGGGGGCTGGCGCTCGATACGCAGTATTTT
>-|TRBJ2-3|TRBV13|TRBD1
CASSPRDSPTQYF
TGTGCCAGCAGCCCTAGGGACAGCCCTACGCAGTATTTT
>-|TRBJ1-5|TRBV6-1|-
CASRGIQGNQPQHF
TGTGCCAGCAGAGGAATACAGGGAAACCAGCCCCAGCATTTT
>-|TRBJ1-1|TRBV30|TRBD1
CAWSDDRDTEAFF
TGTGCCTGGAGTGACGACAGGGACACTGAAGCTTTCTTT
>-|TRBJ2-2|TRBV9|-
CASSVALIKEKAGELFF
TGTGCCAGCAGCGTAGCCCTCATAAAGGAGAAGGCCGGGGAGCTGTTTTTT
>-|TRBJ1-1|TRBV10-3|TRBD1
CAISAGQGIAEAFF
TGTGCCATCAGTGCCGGACAGGGAATAGCTGAAGCTTTCTTT
>-|TRBJ1-4|TRBV6-1|-
CASRTSGAANEKLFF
TGTGCCAGCAGGACATCAGGGGCGGCTAATGAAAAACTGTTTTTT
>-|TRBJ2-7|TRBV13|TRBD2
CASSLEQTSGFYEQYF
TGTGCCAGCAGCTTAGAGCAGACTAGCGGTTTCTACGAGCAGTACTTC
>-|TRBJ1-2|TRBV4-1|-
CASSQGQIANYGYTF
TGCGCCAGCAGCCAAGGGCAGATCGCTAACTATGGCTACACCTTC
>-|TRBJ2-5|TRBV6-4|-
CASSGLETQYF
TGTGCCAGCAGCGGGTTAGAGACCCAGTACTTC
>-|TRBJ1-1|TRBV6-5|-
CASSLNTGMNTEAFF
TGTGCCAGCAGTTTGAATACGGGAATGAACACTGAAGCTTTCTTT
>-|TRBJ2-3|TRBV6-5|-
CASRARGTDTQYF
TGTGCCAGCAGAGCTAGAGGCACAGATACGCAGTATTTT
>-|TRBJ1-1|TRBV27|-
CASSLSVVGAYEAFF
TGTGCCAGCAGTTTATCCGTGGTAGGGGCTTATGAAGCTTTCTTT
>-|TRBJ2-3|TRBV4-3|TRBD2
CASSQASGRGPESSTDTQYF
TGCGCCAGCAGCCAAGCAAGCGGGAGGGGGCCGGAATCTAGCACAGATACGCAGTATTTT
>-|TRBJ1-5|TRBV6-5|TRBD1
CASSSRTGANQPQHF
TGTGCCAGCAGTTCTAGGACAGGGGCCAATCAGCCCCAGCATTTT
>-|TRBJ2-7|TRBV4-2|TRBD1
CASSGSGGPYEQYF
TGTGCCAGCAGCGGTTCAGGGGGTCCCTACGAGCAGTACTTC
>-|TRBJ2-7|TRBV7-9|TRBD1
CASRLTGREQYF
TGTGCCAGCCGCTTGACAGGGCGCGAGCAGTACTTC
>-|TRBJ1-1|TRBV6-5|-
CASSYNGEAEAFF
TGTGCCAGCAGTTACAACGGGGAGGCTGAAGCTTTCTTT